This TCR beta chain is from a study of CD8 T cells in Susac syndrome. V shed 8 bases and J shed 7 bases, with 14 bases lying between them. The CDR3 runs to 13 residues. The RNA input was roughly 0.45 to 1 ug, and it was reverse transcribed with random hexamers. TCRdb reanalysed the immunoSEQ multiplex PCR reads using MiXCR and keeps one entry per CDR3 protein. The sample lists roughly 89,000 distinct CDR3 sequences, roughly 96% occurring once. Sequencing used CD8+ T cells from PBMCs. The chain uses TRBV12-3 or TRBV12-4 and TRBJ2-2, with D possibly matching TRBD2 (5 bases). The TCR sequence derives from a human donor with Susac syndrome. This CDR3 reads CASPDRENGELFF. The CDR3 coding sequence is TGTGCCAGCCCTGATAGGGAGAACGGGGAGCTGTTTTTT.